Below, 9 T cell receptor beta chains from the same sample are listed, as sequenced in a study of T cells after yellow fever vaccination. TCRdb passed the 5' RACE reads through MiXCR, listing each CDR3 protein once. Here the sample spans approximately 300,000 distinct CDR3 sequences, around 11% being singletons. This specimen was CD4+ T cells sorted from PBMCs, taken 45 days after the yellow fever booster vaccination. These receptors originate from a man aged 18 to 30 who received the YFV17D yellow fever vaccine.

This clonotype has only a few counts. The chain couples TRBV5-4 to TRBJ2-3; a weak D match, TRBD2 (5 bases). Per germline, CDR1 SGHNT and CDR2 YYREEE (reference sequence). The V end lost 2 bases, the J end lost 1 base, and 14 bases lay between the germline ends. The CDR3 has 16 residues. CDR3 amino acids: CASSFGLGEGTDTQYF. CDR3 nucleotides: TGTGCCAGCAGCTTCGGACTGGGCGAGGGCACAGATACGCAGTATTTT.

In nucleotides, the CDR3 is TGTGCCAGCAGCGTAGTTGGGCGGGAAATCACAGATACGCAGTATTTT. Translated: CASSVVGREITDTQYF. The gene calls are TRBV9 and TRBJ2-3, with a weak D call TRBD2 (6 bases). There are 16 residues in the CDR3. V gave up 0 bases and J gave up 2 bases, with 13 bases separating them. In germline, CDR1 is SGDLS, CDR2 YYNGEE.

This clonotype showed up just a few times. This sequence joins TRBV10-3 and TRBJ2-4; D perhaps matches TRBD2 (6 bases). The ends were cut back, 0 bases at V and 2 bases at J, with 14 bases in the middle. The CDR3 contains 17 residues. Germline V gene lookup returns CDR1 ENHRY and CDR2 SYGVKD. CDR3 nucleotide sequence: TGTGCCATCAGTGAGTCAGAAGGAGGGTGGACCAAAAACATTCAGTACTTC. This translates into CAISESEGGWTKNIQYF.

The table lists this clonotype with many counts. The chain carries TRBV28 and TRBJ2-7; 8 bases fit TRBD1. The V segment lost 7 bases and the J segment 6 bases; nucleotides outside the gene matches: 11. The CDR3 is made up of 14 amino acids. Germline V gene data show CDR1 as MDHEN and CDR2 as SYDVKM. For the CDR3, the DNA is TGTGCCAGCAAGGAATTCCGGACAGGGTCCGAGCAGTACGTC. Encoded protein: CASKEFRTGSEQYV.

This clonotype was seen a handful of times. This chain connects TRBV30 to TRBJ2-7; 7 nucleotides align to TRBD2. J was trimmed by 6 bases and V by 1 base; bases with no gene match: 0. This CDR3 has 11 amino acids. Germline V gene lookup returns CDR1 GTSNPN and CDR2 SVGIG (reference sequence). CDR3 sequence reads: CAWSGGGEQYF. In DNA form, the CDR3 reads TGTGCCTGGAGTGGCGGGGGCGAGCAGTACTTC.

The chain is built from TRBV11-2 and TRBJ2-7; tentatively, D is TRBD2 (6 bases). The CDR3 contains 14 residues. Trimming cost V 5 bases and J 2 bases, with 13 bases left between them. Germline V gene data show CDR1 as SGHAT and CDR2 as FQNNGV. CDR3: CASSPSGGAYEQYF. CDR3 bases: TGTGCCAGCAGCCCCTCCGGCGGGGCCTACGAGCAGTACTTC. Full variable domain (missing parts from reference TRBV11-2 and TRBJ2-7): EAGVAQSPRYKIIEKRQSVAFWCNPISGHATLYWYQQILGQGPKLLIQFQNNGVVDDSQLPKDRFSAERLKGVDSTLKIQPAKLEDSAVYLCASSPSGGAYEQYFGPGTRLTVT.

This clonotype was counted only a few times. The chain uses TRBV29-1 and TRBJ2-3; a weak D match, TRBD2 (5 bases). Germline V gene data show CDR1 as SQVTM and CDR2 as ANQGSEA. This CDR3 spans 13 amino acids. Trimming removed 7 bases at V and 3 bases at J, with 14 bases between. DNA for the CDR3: TGCAGCGACCTCCGGGGAAGTACAGATACGCAGTATTTT. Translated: CSDLRGSTDTQYF.

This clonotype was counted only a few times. The chain's CDR3 is CASSGTGPNEQFF. CDR3 nucleotide sequence: TGTGCCAGCAGTGGGACAGGCCCCAATGAGCAGTTCTTC. The chain is built from TRBV6-2 or TRBV6-3 and TRBJ2-1; TRBD1 matches at 8 bases. V lost 5 bases to trimming and J lost 6 bases; unmatched junction nucleotides: 3. Germline V gene data show CDR1 as MNHEY and CDR2 as SVGEGT. The CDR3 runs 13 residues.

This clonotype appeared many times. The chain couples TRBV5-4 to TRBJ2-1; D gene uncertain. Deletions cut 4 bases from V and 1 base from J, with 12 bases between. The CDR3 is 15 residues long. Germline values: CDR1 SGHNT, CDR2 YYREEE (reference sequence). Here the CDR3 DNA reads TGTGCCAGCAGCCCGGGCGTGGGGTCCTACAATGAGCAGTTCTTC. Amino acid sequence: CASSPGVGSYNEQFF.